This record looks at one TCR beta chain sequence and its context. Its antigen remains unidentified. This sample was included in a study of cytomegalovirus exposure and HLA in healthy donors. Study-level findings and limits: Later analysis indicated greater clonal expansion among HLA-associated TCR beta chains than among equally common other chains. Researchers counted around 170 TCR beta chains as cytomegalovirus-associated. Reported findings show TCR beta sequences accurately forecast HLA-A and HLA-B alleles in most subjects.

With 60 Vbeta and 13 Jbeta primers, the PCR was carried out. Measured with immunoSEQ multiplex PCR; TCRdb has only the in-frame clones, and not every one. The table shows some 80,000 clones, with 70% to 80% occurring only once. Sequencing was done on a sample of PBMCs. This TCR was recovered from a middle-aged man in good health and CMV-seronegative.

The CDR3 DNA reads as TGTGCCAGCAGCGAGTCAGGGGGCGCTTCGGGAGATGAGCAGTTCTTC. Protein product: CASSESGGASGDEQFF. This chain links TRBV9 with TRBJ2-1, with TRBD1 matching 8 bases. V gave up 3 bases and J gave up 8 bases; unmatched junction bases: 13. Germline V CDR1 and CDR2: SGDLS, YYNGEE. CDR3 length equals 16 residues.